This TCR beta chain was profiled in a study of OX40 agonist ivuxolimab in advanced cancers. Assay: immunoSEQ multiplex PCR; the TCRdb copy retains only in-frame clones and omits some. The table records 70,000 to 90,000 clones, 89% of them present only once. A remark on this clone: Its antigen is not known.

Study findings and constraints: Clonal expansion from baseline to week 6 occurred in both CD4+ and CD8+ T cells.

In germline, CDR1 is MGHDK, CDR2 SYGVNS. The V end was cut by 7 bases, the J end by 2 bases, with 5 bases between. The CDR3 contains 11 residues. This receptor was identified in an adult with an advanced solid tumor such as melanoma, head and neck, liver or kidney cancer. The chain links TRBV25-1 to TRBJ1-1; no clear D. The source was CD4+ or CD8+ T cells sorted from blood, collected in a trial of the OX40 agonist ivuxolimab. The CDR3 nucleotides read TGTGCCAGCATTTTCAACACTGAAGCTTTCTTT. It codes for CASIFNTEAFF.